These 30 T cell receptor beta chains share one sample of origin, sequenced in a study of blood T cell repertoires in COVID-19. Profiling relied on immunoSEQ multiplex PCR, and the TCRdb table lists in-frame clones only, not all of them. The profile shows tens of thousands of clones, roughly 88% of them singletons. The sequencing input was peripheral blood. These receptors were collected from a middle-aged man with active COVID-19.

The chain recombines TRBV28 with TRBJ1-2; no clear D gene. The CDR3 is 12 amino acids. V lost 3 bases and J lost 3, with 5 bases in between. Germline CDR1 and CDR2: MDHEN and SYDVKM. The CDR3 reads CASSLQDYGYTF. CDR3 sequence (DNA): TGTGCCAGCAGTTTGCAGGACTATGGCTACACCTTC.

The chain is built from TRBV7-9 and TRBJ1-4; D unresolved. Trimming pared 4 bases from V and 0 bases from J, leaving 9 bases between. The germline CDR1 and CDR2 sequences are SEHNR and FQNEAQ (reference sequence). The CDR3 consists of 15 residues. The CDR3: CASSSRRATNEKLFF. The CDR3 DNA sequence: TGTGCCAGCAGCTCCCGACGGGCAACTAATGAAAAACTGTTTTTT.

The chain recombines TRBV11-2 with TRBJ2-5, with 10 bases fitting TRBD1. V shed 5 bases, J shed 5 bases, and the junction held 14 bases outside the gene matches. This CDR3 is built from 17 residues. Germline V gene sequence: CDR1 SGHAT, CDR2 FQNNGV. CDR3 protein: CASSPLTGTGVVETQYF. CDR3 nucleotide sequence: TGTGCCAGCAGCCCCCTTACCGGGACAGGGGTTGTGGAGACCCAGTACTTC.

CDR3 sequence: CATSDAMKHSYEQYF. The CDR3 region has the DNA TGTGCCACCAGTGACGCGATGAAGCACTCCTACGAGCAGTACTTC. The chain combines TRBV24-1 with TRBJ2-7; no clear D gene. This CDR3 has 15 amino acids. With 4 bases removed from V and 0 bases from J, the gap between germline ends came to 12 bases. Per germline, CDR1 KGHDR and CDR2 SFDVKD.

This clone appeared a single time. The chain employs TRBV19 and TRBJ1-1; 11 bases agree with TRBD1. CDR1 and CDR2 (germline): LNHDA, SQIVND (reference sequence). V shed 4 bases, J shed 4 bases, and the junction held 5 bases outside the gene matches. This CDR3 is 15 amino acids long. CDR3 sequence (DNA): TGTGCCAGTAGTACCGGACAGGGGGCAGCCACTGAAGCTTTCTTT. The encoded protein is CASSTGQGAATEAFF.

This clone was recorded once. The rearrangement uses TRBV7-9 and TRBJ2-2, with 9 bases lining up with TRBD1. The CDR3 sequence is 15 residues long. The ends lost 4 bases at V and 6 bases at J; junction bases unmatched: 6. Germline CDR1 is SEHNR and CDR2 is FQNEAQ (reference sequence). CDR3 DNA: TGTGCCAGCAGCTCCTGGACAGGGGTCCCCGGGGAGCTGTTTTTT. Translated, it gives CASSSWTGVPGELFF.

This rearrangement joins TRBV5-1 to TRBJ2-1, with 9 bases matching TRBD2. The CDR3 consists of 16 residues. J gave up 3 bases and V 4 bases, and 8 bases lay outside the gene matches. Germline V gene data show CDR1 as SGHRS and CDR2 as YFSETQ. CDR3 region: CASSPAGTSIYNEQFF. CDR3 in DNA: TGCGCCAGCAGCCCCGCGGGGACTAGCATCTACAATGAGCAGTTCTTC.

The chain has TRBV18 and TRBJ1-1, with 7 bases lining up with TRBD1. V was clipped by 5 bases and J by 1 base; unmatched bases: 4. The CDR3 length is 14 residues. Germline CDR1 reads KGHSH; CDR2 reads LQKENI. The CDR3 loop reads CASSTRDRNTEAFF. The DNA of the CDR3 is TGTGCCAGCTCAACTCGGGACAGGAACACTGAAGCTTTCTTT.

This rearrangement joins TRBV12-3 or TRBV12-4 to TRBJ1-2; D uncertain. CDR3 size: 13 residues. Trimming took 2 bases from V and 6 from J, leaving 10 bases between them. The DNA of the CDR3 is TGTGCCAGCAGTTTATTTCCTCGGGATGGCTACACCTTC. Translating it yields CASSLFPRDGYTF.

The V and J genes are TRBV7-9 and TRBJ2-7; D is unresolved. The CDR3 sequence is 14 residues long. Germline V gene data show CDR1 as SEHNR and CDR2 as FQNEAQ (reference sequence). V was clipped by 6 bases and J by 3 bases, with 15 bases between them. CDR3 DNA: TGTGCCAGCAGAAACACACGGGTCAGCTACGAGCAGTACTTC. Translated, it gives CASRNTRVSYEQYF.

The J gene is TRBJ2-3, the V gene TRBV7-9; 10 positions agree with TRBD2. The V gene's germline CDR1 is SEHNR and CDR2 FQNEAQ (reference sequence). There are 15 residues in the CDR3. The V and J ends lost 1 base and 5 bases, in that order; junction bases with no gene match: 3. The CDR3 bases are TGTGCCAGCAGCTTAGTGGCTAGCGGGAGAGATACGCAGTATTTT. Its translation: CASSLVASGRDTQYF.

The chain couples TRBV6-5 to TRBJ2-5, with D possibly being TRBD1 (5 bases). The CDR3 has 13 amino acids. Trimming shortened V by 2 bases and J by 2 bases, and 6 bases separated the two germline ends. Germline values: CDR1 MNHEY, CDR2 SVGAGI. CDR3 region: CASSYRGQETQYF. The CDR3 DNA reads as TGTGCCAGCAGTTACAGGGGTCAAGAGACCCAGTACTTC.

The rearrangement joins TRBV5-1 to TRBJ2-5; 8 bases match TRBD1. Per germline, CDR1 SGHRS and CDR2 YFSETQ. The trim removed 2 bases at V and 3 bases at J, leaving 0 bases unmatched. This CDR3 contains 13 residues. The DNA of the CDR3 is TGCGCCAGCAGCTTACAGGGGGAAGAGACCCAGTACTTC. Its protein is CASSLQGEETQYF.

By share, this clone ranks as medium-sized. The chain combines TRBV19 with TRBJ1-4; unclear D gene. V shed 3 bases and J shed 5 bases, with 13 bases lying between them. CDR1 is LNHDA, CDR2 SQIVND, per germline (reference sequence). The CDR3 spans 15 residues. The CDR3 DNA sequence: TGTGCCAGTAGTATGACTTGGTCGTCGAATGAAAAACTGTTTTTT. Translating gives CASSMTWSSNEKLFF.

The chain carries TRBV11-3 and TRBJ1-1, with 9 bases fitting TRBD1. V was pared by 1 base and J by 2 bases, with 2 bases of the junction left unmatched. This CDR3 is 15 amino acids long. Germline lookup yields CDR1 SGHNT and CDR2 YENEEA. CDR3 sequence: CASSLGQGENTEAFF. CDR3 bases: TGTGCCAGCAGCTTAGGACAGGGGGAAAACACTGAAGCTTTCTTT. The full variable domain, its missing parts supplied by reference TRBV11-3 and TRBJ1-1, is EAGVVQSPRYKIIEKKQPVAFWCNPISGHNTLYWYLQNLGQGPELLIRYENEEAVDDSQLPKDRFSAERLKGVDSTLKIQPAELGDSAVYLCASSLGQGENTEAFFGQGTRLTVV.

In this sample, this clone turned up once. The rearrangement joins TRBV7-2 to TRBJ2-1; TRBD2 matches at 7 bases. This CDR3 spans 16 amino acids. Germline loops: CDR1 SGHTA, CDR2 FQGNSA. V shed 5 bases and J 2 bases; nucleotides not matched to a gene: 9. The CDR3 DNA sequence: TGTGCCAGCAGCCCCGGTTCACGGGAGGCCTACAATGAGCAGTTCTTC. Its protein is CASSPGSREAYNEQFF.

This chain connects TRBV18 to TRBJ2-1; 12 bases fit TRBD2. The CDR3 loop spans 16 amino acids. Germline-derived CDR1 and CDR2 are KGHSH and LQKENI. V lost 3 bases to trimming and J lost 9 bases; unmatched junction nucleotides: 9. As DNA, the CDR3 is TGTGCCAGCTCACCGCCGACTAGCGGGAGTAGCGGTGAGCAGTTCTTC. Amino acid sequence: CASSPPTSGSSGEQFF. The full variable domain, with the rest looked up from reference TRBV18 and TRBJ2-1, is NAGVMQNPRHLVRRRGQEARLRCSPMKGHSHVYWYRQLPEEGLKFMVYLQKENIIDESGMPKERFSAEFPKEGPSILRIQQVVRGDSAAYFCASSPPTSGSSGEQFFGPGTRLTVL.

V usage is TRBV6-6 and J usage is TRBJ2-1; perhaps TRBD2 as D (6 bases). Germline CDR1 MNHNY, CDR2 SVGAGI (reference sequence). V shed 2 bases and J shed 7 bases, with 6 bases lying between them. The CDR3 extends over 12 amino acids. As DNA, the CDR3 is TGTGCCAGCAGTTACGGGGGGAATGAGCAGTTCTTC. This codes for CASSYGGNEQFF.

The chain links TRBV6-5 to TRBJ2-5; 10 nucleotides agree with TRBD2. The germline CDR1 and CDR2 sequences are MNHEY and SVGAGI. The trim removed 4 bases at V and 2 bases at J, leaving 4 bases unmatched. This CDR3 is built from 15 residues. CDR3 sequence (DNA): TGTGCCAGCAGTTCTCCTAGCGGGGGACAAGAGACCCAGTACTTC. Protein product: CASSSPSGGQETQYF.

This clone was seen a few times. The J gene is TRBJ1-5, the V gene TRBV24-1; possible D gene TRBD1, 5 bases. Germline V gene sequence: CDR1 KGHDR, CDR2 SFDVKD. The CDR3 consists of 13 residues. Trimming shortened V by 4 bases and J by 5 bases, and 8 bases separated the two germline ends. CDR3 loop: CATSDREYQPQHF. Here the CDR3 DNA reads TGTGCCACCAGTGACAGGGAATATCAGCCCCAGCATTTT.

This sequence joins TRBV2 and TRBJ2-7, with a weak D call TRBD2 (6 bases). Trimming shortened V by 6 bases and J by 1 base, and 22 bases separated the two germline ends. Germline lookup yields CDR1 SNHLY and CDR2 FYNNEI. CDR3 length: 17 residues. CDR3: CASRPPTGVDGSYEQYF. CDR3 DNA sequence: TGTGCCAGCAGGCCACCAACGGGAGTGGACGGATCCTACGAGCAGTACTTC.

The chain carries TRBV19 and TRBJ1-2, with 7 bases fitting TRBD1. This CDR3 contains 15 residues. Germline V gives CDR1 LNHDA, CDR2 SQIVND (reference sequence). The J segment lost 8 bases and the V segment lost 3 bases, leaving 12 bases of the junction unmatched. CDR3 in amino acids: CASSIGQVETRGYTF. CDR3 in DNA: TGTGCCAGTAGTATCGGACAGGTTGAGACTCGGGGCTACACCTTC.

V is TRBV28 and J is TRBJ1-1; 7 bases match TRBD1. The CDR3 extends over 16 amino acids. Trimming cost V 5 bases and J 1 base; bases outside gene matches: 10. Germline CDR1 and CDR2: MDHEN and SYDVKM. The DNA of the CDR3 is TGTGCCAGCAGTCCCTCCGGGACAGACTGGAACACTGAAGCTTTCTTT. Encoded protein: CASSPSGTDWNTEAFF.

V and J are TRBV5-4 and TRBJ2-1; no definite D call. Germline CDR1 reads SGHNT; CDR2 reads YYREEE (reference sequence). The V and J ends lost 2 bases and 6 bases respectively, with 9 bases between them. The CDR3 spans 13 residues. CDR3 residues: CASSFGPGNEQFF. The CDR3 DNA sequence: TGTGCCAGCAGCTTTGGCCCGGGCAATGAGCAGTTCTTC.

The chain has TRBV7-2 and TRBJ2-3; no clear D. Germline assignment: CDR1 SGHTA and CDR2 FQGNSA. This CDR3 region has 12 residues. The germline V and J ends were trimmed by 5 bases and 5 bases, with 8 bases remaining between them. The CDR3 sequence: CASSLQQDTQYF. CDR3 DNA sequence: TGTGCCAGCAGCCTACAGCAAGATACGCAGTATTTT.

The chain employs TRBV28 and TRBJ1-1, with TRBD1 identical over 9 bases. V shed 5 bases, J shed 6 bases, and the junction held 7 bases outside the gene matches. There are 14 residues in the CDR3. Germline CDR1 is MDHEN and CDR2 is SYDVKM. The CDR3 bases are TGTGCCAGCAGTCCTGGGGACAGGGTGGCTGAAGCTTTCTTT. Protein: CASSPGDRVAEAFF.

In its sample, this clone was seen a few times. The V gene is TRBV18, the J gene TRBJ2-7; possible D gene TRBD1, 5 bases. CDR3 length: 14 residues. Germline V gives CDR1 KGHSH, CDR2 LQKENI. Trimming removed 3 bases from V and 3 bases from J, with 12 bases in between. CDR3 nucleotides: TGTGCCAGCTCACCTCCTGACAGCCACTACGAGCAGTACTTC. It is translated as CASSPPDSHYEQYF.

The chain links TRBV30 to TRBJ1-2, with TRBD1 matching 7 bases. The germline V gene has CDR1 GTSNPN and CDR2 SVGIG (reference sequence). There are 12 residues in the CDR3. Trimming cost V 2 bases and J 8 bases; bases outside gene matches: 5. CDR3 loop: CAWSKRGGGYTF. The CDR3 DNA is TGTGCCTGGAGTAAACGAGGGGGCGGCTACACCTTC.

The chain recombines TRBV5-4 with TRBJ1-1; 8 nucleotides match TRBD1. The CDR3 consists of 16 residues. CDR1 and CDR2 from the germline V gene are SGHNT and YYREEE (reference sequence). The J segment lost 4 bases and the V segment lost 4 bases, leaving 12 bases of the junction unmatched. The CDR3 coding sequence is TGTGCCAGCAGCCCAGAATACAGGGGGTGGGTCACTGAAGCTTTCTTT. Its translation: CASSPEYRGWVTEAFF.

V is TRBV25-1 and J is TRBJ1-2; 9 bases fit TRBD1. CDR1 MGHDK and CDR2 SYGVNS come from the germline V gene. CDR3 length: 15 amino acids. The trim removed 4 bases at V and 2 bases at J, leaving 5 bases unmatched. The CDR3 is CASSAGTGLNYGYTF. The CDR3 DNA is TGTGCCAGCAGTGCCGGGACAGGGCTAAACTATGGCTACACCTTC.